One and the same sample provided the 30 T cell receptor beta chains below, sequenced in a study of T cells after yellow fever vaccination (dated by TCRdb to between 2017 and 2020). The label giving this sample's treatment or condition can be read as: live attenuated yellow fever vaccine strain. Preparation of the library involved 5' RACE. Sequenced on an Illumina HiSeq 2500. TCRdb reprocessed the public reads (quality trimming at Q25 with fastp, clone calling with MiXCR) and kept in-frame beta chains. Merged by CDR3 protein, the rows form single entries marked with the most common genes and DNA. This sample lists about 150,000 distinct CDR3 sequences; 5% to 7.5% were detected once. Of the sample, more than 0.55% falls within the top ten clones. The material sequenced was CD4+ T cells sorted from PBMCs, taken 10 days after the yellow fever booster vaccination. Source of these receptors: a man aged 25-40 years who received the YFV17D yellow fever vaccine.

The table lists this clonotype with many counts. V is TRBV20-1 and J is TRBJ2-1; 11 bases align to TRBD2. Per the germline V gene, CDR1 is DFQATT and CDR2 is SNEGSKA (reference sequence). V lost 6 bases to trimming and J lost 3 bases; unmatched junction nucleotides: 10. The CDR3 length is 16 residues. The CDR3 sequence: CSAVNSGGGFYNEQFF. The DNA of the CDR3 is TGCAGTGCCGTGAATAGCGGGGGGGGATTCTACAATGAGCAGTTCTTC.

This clonotype was detected ten times or more. The chain employs TRBV7-8 and TRBJ1-5; a possible D gene is TRBD1 (6 bases). Trimming stripped 1 base from V and 5 bases from J, with 9 bases between. The V gene's germline CDR1 is SGHVS and CDR2 FQNEAQ. This CDR3 comprises 14 residues. The CDR3 region has the DNA TGTGCCAGCAGCTTAGTACAGGGATATCAGCCCCAGCATTTT. Protein product: CASSLVQGYQPQHF.

This clonotype was seen ten or more times. This chain links TRBV5-1 with TRBJ2-1, with 8 bases matching TRBD2. Germline V lookup: CDR1 SGHRS, CDR2 YFSETQ. The CDR3 has 16 amino acids. V lost 4 bases, J lost 3 bases, and 9 bases stayed unmatched. CDR3 residues: CASSAGGVGNYNEQFF. CDR3 DNA: TGCGCCAGCAGCGCGGGAGGCGTCGGGAACTACAATGAGCAGTTCTTC.

This clonotype was observed many times. The chain couples TRBV14 to TRBJ2-1; 10 nucleotides align to TRBD1. The V gene's germline CDR1 is SGHDN and CDR2 FVKESK. The CDR3 spans 13 residues. The trim removed 10 bases at V and 9 bases at J, leaving 9 bases unmatched. The CDR3 is CATKGQGFGEQFF. The CDR3 DNA follows: TGTGCCACCAAGGGACAGGGGTTCGGTGAGCAGTTCTTC.

This clonotype was observed a handful of times. The chain combines TRBV4-3 with TRBJ1-1; 7 positions match TRBD1. The J segment lost 1 base and the V segment lost 3 bases, leaving 2 bases of the junction unmatched. The CDR3 sequence is 14 residues long. Per the germline V gene, CDR1 is LGHNA and CDR2 is YSLEER. In DNA, the CDR3 is TGCGCCAGCAGCCAGGGACAGAAGAACACTGAAGCTTTCTTT. This codes for CASSQGQKNTEAFF.

The rearrangement links TRBV7-2 to TRBJ1-5; D unclear. The CDR3 contains 14 residues. Germline CDR1 and CDR2: SGHTA and FQGNSA. Trimming removed 4 bases from V and 1 base from J, with 8 bases in between. CDR3 amino acids: CASSWLKSNQPQHF. DNA of the CDR3: TGTGCCAGCAGCTGGCTAAAGAGCAATCAGCCCCAGCATTTT.

This clonotype was seen ten or more times. The genes are TRBV18 and TRBJ1-5, with D possibly being TRBD1 (6 bases). Germline-derived CDR1 and CDR2 are KGHSH and LQKENI. The CDR3 has 16 amino acids. Trimming removed 2 bases from V and 1 base from J, with 12 bases in between. CDR3 nucleotide sequence: TGTGCCAGCTCACCAGGGGGCCCGCACAGCAATCAGCCCCAGCATTTT. Encoded protein: CASSPGGPHSNQPQHF.

The chain employs TRBV2 and TRBJ2-2; D may be TRBD2 (5 bases). This CDR3 is built from 14 residues. CDR1 SNHLY and CDR2 FYNNEI come from the germline V gene. V shed 3 bases and J shed 10 bases, with 15 bases lying between them. CDR3 DNA sequence: TGTGCCAGCAGTGACCCCGCCGGGGTGGTGGAGCTGTTTTTT. This gives the protein CASSDPAGVVELFF.

The table lists this clonotype with many counts. V is TRBV5-1 and J is TRBJ2-2, with TRBD2 matching over 7 bases. Germline V gives CDR1 SGHRS, CDR2 YFSETQ. J was trimmed by 5 bases and V by 3 bases; bases with no gene match: 7. This CDR3 has 15 residues. The CDR3 region is CASSSREAGTGELFF. The CDR3 DNA reads TGCGCCAGCAGCTCCCGGGAGGCTGGGACCGGGGAGCTGTTTTTT.

This clonotype was counted at least ten times. The V call is TRBV7-2, the J call TRBJ2-5, with unresolved D. This CDR3 is built from 14 residues. Trimming shortened V by 4 bases and J by 5 bases, and 14 bases separated the two germline ends. Looked up from germline, CDR1 is SGHTA and CDR2 is FQGNSA. As DNA, the CDR3 is TGTGCCAGCAGCTCCAGAAGACAAAGGGAGACCCAGTACTTC. This encodes CASSSRRQRETQYF.

This clonotype was found many times. The V and J genes are TRBV7-2 and TRBJ2-5; D not certain. The V end was cut by 5 bases, the J end by 5 bases, with 12 bases between. Germline CDR1 reads SGHTA; CDR2 reads FQGNSA. The CDR3 is 13 residues long. The CDR3 region has the DNA TGTGCCAGCAGCCCTGGTAGGGTTGAGACCCAGTACTTC. Its protein is CASSPGRVETQYF. The full variable domain, completed using reference TRBV7-2 and TRBJ2-5, is GAGVSQSPSNKVTEKGKDVELRCDPISGHTALYWYRQSLGQGLEFLIYFQGNSAPDKSGLPSDRFSAERTGGSVSTLTIQRTQQEDSAVYLCASSPGRVETQYFGPGTRLLVL.

Many counts were recorded for this clonotype. The V call is TRBV5-6, the J call TRBJ2-3; possible D gene TRBD2, 6 bases. Germline V gene lookup returns CDR1 SGHDT and CDR2 YYEEEE. The V end lost 4 bases, the J end lost 0 bases, and 6 bases lay between the germline ends. CDR3 length: 13 residues. CDR3 nucleotide sequence: TGTGCCAGCAGCCGGGGGAGCACAGATACGCAGTATTTT. Amino acids: CASSRGSTDTQYF.

This clonotype was observed many times. The chain links TRBV7-9 to TRBJ2-5; no clear D gene. This CDR3 has 13 amino acids. From germline, CDR1 is SEHNR and CDR2 FQNEAQ (reference sequence). Trimming pared 10 bases from V and 5 bases from J, leaving 17 bases between. In DNA form, the CDR3 reads TGTGCCATTATTCCCGCCGGCGGCGAGACCCAGTACTTC. The encoded protein is CAIIPAGGETQYF.

Worth noting for this clonotype: This could be a read error, since a much larger clone is one nucleotide away. The chain couples TRBV20-1 to TRBJ2-5; 7 bases align to TRBD1. This CDR3 spans 14 amino acids. V shed 3 bases, J shed 3 bases, and the junction held 7 bases outside the gene matches. Germline lookup yields CDR1 DFQATT and CDR2 SNEGSKA (reference sequence). This CDR3 is CSARYRGIKETQYF. DNA for the CDR3: TGCAGTGCTAGGTACAGGGGAATAAAAGAGACCCAGTACTTC.

The table lists this clonotype with many counts. This rearrangement joins TRBV7-2 to TRBJ1-3; D is ambiguous. Germline CDR1 is SGHTA and CDR2 is FQGNSA. The CDR3 covers 13 residues. V lost 5 bases to trimming and J lost 3 bases, with 8 bases between them. The CDR3 DNA is TGTGCCAGCAGCACGTTCCTTGGAAACACCATATATTTT. It translates to CASSTFLGNTIYF. Full variable domain (missing parts from reference TRBV7-2 and TRBJ1-3): GAGVSQSPSNKVTEKGKDVELRCDPISGHTALYWYRQSLGQGLEFLIYFQGNSAPDKSGLPSDRFSAERTGGSVSTLTIQRTQQEDSAVYLCASSTFLGNTIYFGEGSWLTVV.

This clonotype was observed a handful of times. V gene TRBV20-1 combines with J gene TRBJ2-7, with 12 bases identical to TRBD2. This CDR3 spans 15 amino acids. With 6 bases clipped from V and 1 base from J, the junction kept 7 bases outside the gene matches. The germline V gene encodes CDR1 DFQATT and CDR2 SNEGSKA (reference sequence). CDR3 sequence (DNA): TGCAGTGCGCAGCGACTAGCGGGAGTATCCTACGAGCAGTACTTC. It specifies CSAQRLAGVSYEQYF.

The chain employs TRBV20-1 and TRBJ1-1; D remains unclear. The germline V gene encodes CDR1 DFQATT and CDR2 SNEGSKA (reference sequence). CDR3 length: 12 residues. V lost 5 bases and J 6 bases, leaving 13 bases between the germline ends. CDR3 sequence reads: CSASKGRSEAFF. The CDR3 DNA reads TGCAGTGCTTCGAAGGGCAGGTCTGAAGCTTTCTTT.

This chain links TRBV7-2 with TRBJ2-3; 8 nucleotides match TRBD2. Per the germline V gene, CDR1 is SGHTA and CDR2 is FQGNSA. CDR3 size: 16 residues. J was trimmed by 3 bases and V by 0 bases; bases with no gene match: 5. The CDR3 here is CASSLASGGGTDTQYF. The CDR3 bases are TGTGCCAGCAGCTTAGCCAGCGGGGGAGGGACAGATACGCAGTATTTT. Full variable domain (rest looked up from reference TRBV7-2 and TRBJ2-3): GAGVSQSPSNKVTEKGKDVELRCDPISGHTALYWYRQSLGQGLEFLIYFQGNSAPDKSGLPSDRFSAERTGGSVSTLTIQRTQQEDSAVYLCASSLASGGGTDTQYFGPGTRLTVL.

This clonotype showed up many times. Germline and junction disagree at one end, which may indicate a read error. This chain uses TRBV12-3 or TRBV12-4 with TRBJ2-2, with 11 bases lining up with TRBD2. The CDR3 length is 15 residues. The CDR3 bases are TGTGCCAGCGGTTTGGGGACTAGCGGCACCGGGGAGCTGTTTTTT. Encoded protein: CASGLGTSGTGELFF.

The sample holds many counts of this clonotype. V usage is TRBV7-2 and J usage is TRBJ2-1, with no clear D. Germline lookup yields CDR1 SGHTA and CDR2 FQGNSA. V gave up 3 bases and J gave up 5 bases, with 8 bases separating them. The CDR3 runs 13 residues. CDR3 residues: CASSFRPNNEQFF. DNA of the CDR3: TGTGCCAGCAGCTTTCGGCCAAACAATGAGCAGTTCTTC.

The chain is built from TRBV5-1 and TRBJ2-5, with a possible D match to TRBD1 (5 bases). The CDR3 runs 16 residues. Germline V CDR1 and CDR2: SGHRS, YFSETQ. Trimming left V 4 bases short and J 1 base short, with 17 bases between. DNA for the CDR3: TGCGCCAGCAGCCCCTGGGCCTCTGGGGCCCAAGAGACCCAGTACTTC. It encodes CASSPWASGAQETQYF.

This clonotype showed up many times. This chain connects TRBV7-9 to TRBJ1-6; D not resolved. The CDR3 covers 15 residues. Trimming cost V 4 bases and J 7 bases, with 14 bases left between them. Germline V CDR1 and CDR2: SEHNR, FQNEAQ (reference sequence). CDR3 residues: CASSYRESINSPLHF. The CDR3 nucleotides read TGTGCCAGCAGCTACCGGGAGTCTATCAATTCACCCCTCCACTTT.

This chain connects TRBV12-3 or TRBV12-4 to TRBJ2-3, with 7 bases lining up with TRBD2. This CDR3 has 14 residues. J gave up 2 bases and V 4 bases, and 3 bases lay outside the gene matches. Here the CDR3 DNA reads TGTGCCAGCAGTTCTAGCGGCCCCACAGATACGCAGTATTTT. It specifies CASSSSGPTDTQYF.

This chain links TRBV20-1 with TRBJ1-1, with 9 bases lining up with TRBD1. The CDR3 is made up of 14 amino acids. Looked up from germline, CDR1 is DFQATT and CDR2 is SNEGSKA (reference sequence). Losses at the gene ends were 6 bases for V and 4 bases for J; bases not matched to a gene: 9. The CDR3 bases are TGCAGTGCCGAGGGAGACAGGGGGGTCACTGAAGCTTTCTTT. Its protein is CSAEGDRGVTEAFF.

The chain combines TRBV7-3 with TRBJ2-1, with D perhaps TRBD1 (6 bases). V was trimmed by 2 bases and J by 4 bases, leaving 9 bases between them. Germline CDR1 is SGHTA and CDR2 is FQGTGA. The CDR3 spans 14 residues. CDR3 amino acids: CASSLGTFYNEQFF. CDR3 DNA sequence: TGTGCCAGCAGCTTAGGGACATTTTACAATGAGCAGTTCTTC. The entire variable domain, with the rest obtained from reference TRBV7-3 and TRBJ2-1, is as follows: GAGVSQTPSNKVTEKGKYVELRCDPISGHTALYWYRQSLGQGPEFLIYFQGTGAADDSGLPNDRFFAVRPEGSVSTLKIQRTERGDSAVYLCASSLGTFYNEQFFGPGTRLTVL.

The chain joins TRBV10-3 to TRBJ2-6; D possibly corresponds to TRBD1 (5 bases). This CDR3 contains 16 residues. The ends were cut back, 3 bases at V and 0 bases at J, with 9 bases in the middle. The germline gives CDR1 ENHRY, CDR2 SYGVKD. CDR3 DNA: TGTGCCATCAGTGATGCAGGGTTCTCTGGGGCCAACGTCCTGACTTTC. This gives the protein CAISDAGFSGANVLTF.

This clonotype was picked up many times. The V call is TRBV29-1, the J call TRBJ2-3, with 7 bases matching TRBD1. This CDR3 spans 14 amino acids. V dropped 8 bases and J dropped 0; count of bases not matched to a gene: 8. Per germline, CDR1 SQVTM and CDR2 ANQGSEA. CDR3: CSLRQGSSTDTQYF. Here the CDR3 DNA reads TGCAGCCTCAGACAGGGATCGAGCACAGATACGCAGTATTTT.

At least ten counts were recorded for this clonotype. The chain combines TRBV10-1 with TRBJ2-3; no clear D. There are 12 residues in the CDR3. Germline loops: CDR1 WNHNN, CDR2 SYGVQD (reference sequence). V lost 9 bases, J lost 4 bases, and 11 bases lay in between. The chain's CDR3 is CARARGADTQYF. As DNA, the CDR3 is TGCGCCAGAGCCCGCGGAGCAGATACGCAGTATTTT.

The table lists this clonotype with a few counts. The rearrangement links TRBV18 to TRBJ2-1; TRBD2 agrees at 14 bases. The CDR3 extends over 19 amino acids. Germline assignment: CDR1 KGHSH and CDR2 LQKENI. J was trimmed by 0 bases and V by 4 bases; bases with no gene match: 8. The CDR3 nucleotides are TGTGCCAGCTCACTGCGGACTAGCGGGAGGATCAGCTCCTACAATGAGCAGTTCTTC. Amino acids: CASSLRTSGRISSYNEQFF.

Many counts were recorded for this clonotype. The V gene is TRBV5-1, the J gene TRBJ2-2, with 7 bases identical to TRBD2. Germline lookup yields CDR1 SGHRS and CDR2 YFSETQ. The CDR3 spans 15 residues. Trimming at V came to 1 base and at J to 5 bases, leaving 5 bases not matched to a gene. The CDR3 loop is CASSLRLAETGELFF. In DNA, the CDR3 is TGCGCCAGCAGCTTGCGCCTAGCGGAGACCGGGGAGCTGTTTTTT.